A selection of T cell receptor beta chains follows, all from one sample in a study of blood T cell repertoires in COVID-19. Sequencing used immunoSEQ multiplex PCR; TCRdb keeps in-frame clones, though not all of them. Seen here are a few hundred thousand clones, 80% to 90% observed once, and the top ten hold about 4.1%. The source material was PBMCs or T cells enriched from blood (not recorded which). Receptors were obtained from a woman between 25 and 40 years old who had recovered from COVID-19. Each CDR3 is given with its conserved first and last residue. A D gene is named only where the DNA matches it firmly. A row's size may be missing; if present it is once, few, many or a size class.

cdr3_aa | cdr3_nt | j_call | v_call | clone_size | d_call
CASSSPTSGYEQYF | TGTGCCAGCAGCTCCCCGACTAGCGGGTACGAGCAGTACTTC | TRBJ2-7 | TRBV11-2 | . | TRBD2
CASSVAGSGYTF | TGTGCCAGCAGCGTAGCGGGGAGCGGCTACACCTTC | TRBJ1-2 | TRBV9 | . | .
CASSFLRQGRAKNIQYF | TGTGCCAGCAGCTTTCTCCGACAGGGCCGAGCCAAAAACATTCAGTACTTC | TRBJ2-4 | TRBV11-2 | . | TRBD1
CASKVSGALSGNTIYF | TGTGCCAGTAAAGTGTCCGGAGCTCTCTCTGGAAACACCATATATTTT | TRBJ1-3 | TRBV19 | . | .
CASSQDWAGTKNIQYF | TGTGCCAGCAGCCAAGATTGGGCGGGGACCAAAAACATTCAGTACTTC | TRBJ2-4 | TRBV3-1/TRBV3-2 | . | .
CAWSVGTGVEQFF | TGTGCCTGGAGTGTGGGGACAGGGGTCGAGCAGTTCTTC | TRBJ2-1 | TRBV30 | . | TRBD1
CASSKGDREESPLHF | TGCGCCAGCAGCAAGGGTGACAGGGAGGAATCACCCCTCCACTTT | TRBJ1-6 | TRBV5-1 | few | TRBD1
CASSQGRLAETDTQYF | TGTGCCAGCAGCCAAGGCCGGCTAGCGGAGACAGATACGCAGTATTTT | TRBJ2-3 | TRBV3-1/TRBV3-2 | . | TRBD2
CATSRDLARSYEQYF | TGTGCCACCAGCAGAGATCTGGCTAGATCCTACGAGCAGTACTTC | TRBJ2-7 | TRBV15 | . | .
CASSSQGTEAFF | TGTGCCAGCAGTTCACAGGGGACTGAAGCTTTCTTT | TRBJ1-1 | TRBV27 | . | TRBD1
CASLGQPLGTEAFF | TGTGCCAGTCTGGGACAGCCCTTGGGCACTGAAGCTTTCTTT | TRBJ1-1 | TRBV19 | . | TRBD1
CASSVVGTAYGYTF | TGTGCCAGCAGCGTAGTAGGGACAGCCTATGGCTACACCTTC | TRBJ1-2 | TRBV9 | few | TRBD1
CASSQGTGSYEQYF | TGTGCCAGCAGCCAAGGGACAGGCTCCTACGAGCAGTACTTC | TRBJ2-7 | TRBV3-1/TRBV3-2 | . | TRBD1
CASSIGGARTGELFF | TGTGCCAGCAGTATCGGGGGGGCCAGAACCGGGGAGCTGTTTTTT | TRBJ2-2 | TRBV28 | . | TRBD2
CASSPYSSYEQYF | TGTGCCAGTTCCCCTTACAGCTCCTACGAGCAGTACTTC | TRBJ2-7 | TRBV19 | . | .
CASMNPRRGHGYTF | TGTGCCAGCATGAACCCCCGCAGGGGGCATGGCTACACCTTC | TRBJ1-2 | TRBV28 | . | TRBD1
CASSDGVTPYEQYF | TGCGCCAGCAGTGACGGAGTGACCCCCTACGAGCAGTACTTC | TRBJ2-7 | TRBV10-2 | . | .
CASSPNPLAGEPVYTDTQYF | TGTGCCAGCAGTCCCAATCCCCTAGCGGGGGAACCCGTTTACACAGATACGCAGTATTTT | TRBJ2-3 | TRBV6-2/TRBV6-3 | . | TRBD2
CASSFPGLNQPQHF | TGTGCCAGTAGTTTCCCAGGCCTCAATCAGCCCCAGCATTTT | TRBJ1-5 | TRBV19 | . | .
CASSFSTSGIDEQFF | TGTGCCAGCAGCTTCAGTACTAGCGGGATCGATGAGCAGTTCTTC | TRBJ2-1 | TRBV11-3 | . | TRBD2
CASSLLEQGKSPLHF | TGTGCCAGCAGTTTATTGGAACAGGGAAAATCACCCCTCCACTTT | TRBJ1-6 | TRBV27 | . | .
CASSGPPQGVYEKLFF | TGTGCCAGCTCAGGGCCCCCGCAGGGGGTATACGAAAAACTGTTTTTT | TRBJ1-4 | TRBV18 | once | TRBD1
CASSLAAGQGNTGELFF | TGTGCCAGCAGTTTAGCCGCGGGACAGGGAAACACCGGGGAGCTGTTTTTT | TRBJ2-2 | TRBV28 | . | TRBD1
CSVEGAGASAEAFF | TGCAGCGTTGAAGGGGCAGGGGCGAGCGCTGAAGCTTTCTTT | TRBJ1-1 | TRBV29-1 | . | .
CASSIGPGESQPQHF | TGTGCCAGTAGTATAGGGCCAGGGGAGTCACAGCCCCAGCATTTT | TRBJ1-5 | TRBV19 | . | .
CASSKTSGGGTDTQYF | TGTGCCAGTAGTAAGACTAGCGGGGGGGGCACAGATACGCAGTATTTT | TRBJ2-3 | TRBV19 | . | TRBD2
CASSPRDSHTEAFF | TGTGCCAGCTCACCACGGGACAGCCACACTGAAGCTTTCTTT | TRBJ1-1 | TRBV18 | . | TRBD1
CASSPGDNGQDQETQYF | TGTGCCAGCAGCCCAGGTGACAATGGGCAGGACCAAGAGACCCAGTACTTC | TRBJ2-5 | TRBV7-9 | . | .
CATSERDRGNQPQHF | TGTGCCACCAGTGAACGGGACAGGGGCAATCAGCCCCAGCATTTT | TRBJ1-5 | TRBV24-1 | . | TRBD1
CATSGRGSNTEAFF | TGTGCCACCAGTGGGCGGGGCAGTAACACTGAAGCTTTCTTT | TRBJ1-1 | TRBV24-1 | . | .
CASRPAAPSYEQYF | TGTGCCAGCAGGCCTGCGGCACCCTCCTACGAGCAGTACTTC | TRBJ2-7 | TRBV2 | . | .
CASSPPRRLSGGANEQYF | TGTGCCAGCTCACCACCTCGGCGGCTCAGTGGGGGGGCCAACGAGCAGTACTTC | TRBJ2-7 | TRBV18 | . | .
CASSPLAGGVEQFF | TGTGCCAGCTCACCTTTAGCGGGAGGGGTTGAGCAGTTCTTC | TRBJ2-1 | TRBV18 | . | TRBD2
CSVGGTSYEQYF | TGCAGCGTTGGGGGCACTTCCTACGAGCAGTACTTC | TRBJ2-7 | TRBV29-1 | few | .
CASRASGRSLGDTQYF | TGCGCCAGCAGGGCTAGCGGGCGGAGTTTGGGCGATACGCAGTATTTT | TRBJ2-3 | TRBV10-2 | . | TRBD2
CASSPPGAPDYGYTF | TGTGCCAGCTCACCACCGGGGGCCCCGGACTATGGCTACACCTTC | TRBJ1-2 | TRBV18 | . | .
CATSGPLVTQYF | TGTGCCACCAGCGGCCCCCTAGTTACCCAGTACTTC | TRBJ2-5 | TRBV15 | . | .
CSVPGPQGAGEQYF | TGCAGCGTCCCAGGTCCACAGGGGGCAGGTGAGCAGTACTTC | TRBJ2-7 | TRBV29-1 | . | TRBD1
CSVRGTITDTQYF | TGCAGCGTAAGGGGGACTATTACAGATACGCAGTATTTT | TRBJ2-3 | TRBV29-1 | . | .
CASRQGPSNQPQHF | TGTGCCAGTAGACAGGGACCGAGCAATCAGCCCCAGCATTTT | TRBJ1-5 | TRBV19 | . | .
CASPRQGRYSNQPQHF | TGTGCCAGCCCTCGACAGGGGCGATATAGCAATCAGCCCCAGCATTTT | TRBJ1-5 | TRBV19 | . | TRBD1
CAWSGYPVPGQGSSYNEQFF | TGTGCCTGGAGTGGATATCCCGTCCCGGGACAGGGGAGCTCCTACAATGAGCAGTTCTTC | TRBJ2-1 | TRBV30 | . | TRBD1
CASSLVGRDNTGELFF | TGTGCCAGCAGCTTAGTTGGGCGGGATAACACCGGGGAGCTGTTTTTT | TRBJ2-2 | TRBV11-2 | . | .
CASSLQADQPQHF | TGCGCCAGCAGCTTGCAGGCTGATCAGCCCCAGCATTTT | TRBJ1-5 | TRBV5-1 | . | .
CAWGQGRDTEAFF | TGTGCCTGGGGACAGGGCAGGGACACTGAAGCTTTCTTT | TRBJ1-1 | TRBV30 | . | TRBD1
CASRLTLNTEAFF | TGTGCCAGCCGGTTGACTCTAAACACTGAAGCTTTCTTT | TRBJ1-1 | TRBV19 | . | .
CASSSYQGAMETQYF | TGTGCCAGCAGTTCTTACCAGGGTGCGATGGAGACCCAGTACTTC | TRBJ2-5 | TRBV11-2 | . | .
CASSQERGTSGASTDTQYF | TGTGCCAGCAGCCAAGAGCGCGGGACTAGCGGGGCTAGCACAGATACGCAGTATTTT | TRBJ2-3 | TRBV4-2 | . | TRBD2
CASSRQNTEAFF | TGTGCCAGCAGTCGACAGAACACTGAAGCTTTCTTT | TRBJ1-1 | TRBV7-8 | . | .
CASSLALQGATEKLFF | TGCGCCAGCAGCTTGGCCCTACAGGGGGCGACCGAAAAACTGTTTTTT | TRBJ1-4 | TRBV5-1 | . | TRBD1